This T cell receptor beta chain was profiled in a study of long-term antiretroviral therapy in people with HIV. General study results and limits: The clones with expansion before ART were dominant in the repertoire at all time points.

The CDR3 consists of 14 residues. V was trimmed by 1 base and J by 6 bases, leaving 12 bases between them. In germline, CDR1 is MDHEN, CDR2 SYDVKM. On this clone: The antigen remains unidentified.

Survey level was the resolution at which the v3.0 immunoSEQ assay ran. TCRdb keeps only in-frame clones here, not all; method: immunoSEQ multiplex PCR. The table records 23,000 or so clones, about four fifths of them present only once. A minimum of one pre-ART and two post-ART PBMC samples existed for each donor. J is TRBJ1-1 and V is TRBV28; the D gene is possibly TRBD1 (6 bases). The origin of this receptor is a man aged 50-59 years with HIV. The specimen comprised unsorted PBMCs, sampled 0.4 years after starting antiretroviral therapy. The CDR3 DNA sequence: TGTGCCAGCAGTTTATACTCCGGGGGCGCTGAAGCTTTCTTT. Protein: CASSLYSGGAEAFF.